Below are 15 T cell receptor beta chains sequenced from a single sample in a study of T cell clonotyping in hematopoietic cell transplantation. Time point in this sample: recipient sample about 28 days before transplant, after cytoreduction. The method was immunoSEQ multiplex PCR; TCRdb's version includes in-frame clones alone and lacks a portion of them. The data hold roughly 40,000 clones, with around 84% observed a single time. Material: peripheral blood mononuclear cells, obtained before stem cell transplant. The source is a man aged 55-75 years with acute myeloid leukemia. Some clones in this sample may be carry-over from other donors' samples.

This clone was detected only a few times. The rearrangement links TRBV12-1 to TRBJ2-2; no check of the table's D call, TRBD2, against the DNA was made. TRBV12-1 is termed a pseudogene. The CDR3 covers 16 residues. This CDR3 reads CASSFSGLRNTGELFF. The DNA of the CDR3 is TGTGCCAGCAGCTTTTCCGGACTAAGGAACACCGGGGAGCTGTTTTTT.

In its sample, this clone was seen once. J is TRBJ1-6 and V is TRBV7-2, with D maybe TRBD1 (5 bases). CDR3 length: 15 residues. The V gene's germline CDR1 is SGHTA and CDR2 FQGNSA. Trimming took 2 bases from V and 7 from J, leaving 12 bases between them. The CDR3 is CASSLPGRPNSPLHF. DNA of the CDR3: TGTGCCAGCAGCTTACCGGGACGGCCGAATTCACCCCTCCACTTT.

This clone showed up just once. The genes are TRBV6-1 and TRBJ1-2; tentatively, D is TRBD1 (6 bases). In germline, CDR1 is MNHNS, CDR2 SASEGT. The CDR3 loop spans 15 amino acids. With 7 bases removed from V and 4 bases from J, the gap between germline ends came to 19 bases. CDR3: CASIFRTGGAYGYTF. DNA for the CDR3: TGTGCCAGCATCTTCAGAACGGGGGGCGCCTATGGCTACACCTTC.

The chain employs TRBV6-1 and TRBJ2-7; D not resolved. Trimming removed 8 bases from V and 2 bases from J, with 7 bases in between. The CDR3 spans 11 residues. Germline loops: CDR1 MNHNS, CDR2 SASEGT. The CDR3 bases are TGTGCCAGCGGGCAGACCTACGAGCAGTACTTC. The encoded protein is CASGQTYEQYF.

The chain joins TRBV5-4 to TRBJ2-7, with D uncertain. V was clipped by 2 bases and J by 2 bases, with 8 bases between them. CDR3 size: 13 residues. Germline V gene sequence: CDR1 SGHNT, CDR2 YYREEE (reference sequence). The CDR3 sequence is CASSLHSAYEQYF. CDR3 coding DNA: TGTGCCAGCAGCTTACACAGTGCCTACGAGCAGTACTTC.

V and J are TRBV4-3 and TRBJ1-5, with TRBD1 identical over 7 bases. Per the germline V gene, CDR1 is LGHNA and CDR2 is YSLEER. V shed 0 bases and J 6 bases; nucleotides not matched to a gene: 8. The CDR3 is made up of 16 amino acids. The CDR3 region has the DNA TGCGCCAGCAGCCAAGACAAGCTAGGGGGCGGTCAGCCCCAGCATTTT. Translating it yields CASSQDKLGGGQPQHF.

This clone was seen a few times. The chain joins TRBV19 to TRBJ2-7, with 7 bases matching TRBD1. The CDR3 sequence is 13 residues long. J lost 10 bases, V lost 5 bases, and 11 bases had no gene match. Germline V gene data show CDR1 as LNHDA and CDR2 as SQIVND (reference sequence). The CDR3 reads CASSPTPGQPQYF. In DNA, the CDR3 is TGTGCCAGTAGTCCCACCCCGGGACAGCCACAGTACTTC. Full variable domain (missing parts from reference TRBV19 and TRBJ2-7): DGGITQSPKYLFRKEGQNVTLSCEQNLNHDAMYWYRQDPGQGLRLIYYSQIVNDFQKGDIAEGYSVSREKKESFPLTVTSAQKNPTAFYLCASSPTPGQPQYFGPGTRLTVT.

This clone was recorded only once. The rearrangement links TRBV7-2 to TRBJ2-2; 10 bases are a match to TRBD1. The CDR3 is 16 residues long. Trimming cost V 5 bases and J 4 bases; bases outside gene matches: 7. CDR1 and CDR2 (germline): SGHTA, FQGNSA. The CDR3 region is CASSNRQGAGTGELFF. For the CDR3, the DNA is TGTGCCAGCAGCAACCGACAGGGGGCTGGCACCGGGGAGCTGTTTTTT.

The V and J genes are TRBV6-5 and TRBJ1-1; unclear D gene. V lost 0 bases to trimming and J lost 0 bases, with 11 bases between them. Germline-derived CDR1 and CDR2 are MNHEY and SVGAGI. The CDR3 extends over 16 amino acids. The CDR3 protein is CASSYSGPWVNTEAFF. For the CDR3, the DNA is TGTGCCAGCAGTTACTCTGGCCCCTGGGTGAACACTGAAGCTTTCTTT.

The chain recombines TRBV29-1 with TRBJ1-2; D ambiguous. Trimming removed 6 bases at V and 4 bases at J, with 12 bases between. The CDR3 spans 12 residues. Germline V gene lookup returns CDR1 SQVTM and CDR2 ANQGSEA. The CDR3 sequence is CSVPGALYGYTF. The CDR3 coding sequence is TGCAGCGTGCCGGGAGCCCTCTATGGCTACACCTTC.

This clone has a handful of counts. V gene TRBV19 combines with J gene TRBJ1-6; D is uncertain. Trimming stripped 4 bases from V and 0 bases from J, with 4 bases between. Germline V lookup: CDR1 LNHDA, CDR2 SQIVND (reference sequence). CDR3 length: 14 residues. This chain's CDR3 is CASSSNSYNSPLHF. The CDR3, as DNA: TGTGCCAGTAGTAGCAACTCCTATAATTCACCCCTCCACTTT. Filled out from reference TRBV19 and TRBJ1-6, the complete variable domain reads DGGITQSPKYLFRKEGQNVTLSCEQNLNHDAMYWYRQDPGQGLRLIYYSQIVNDFQKGDIAEGYSVSREKKESFPLTVTSAQKNPTAFYLCASSSNSYNSPLHFGNGTRLTVT.

The chain joins TRBV4-2 to TRBJ2-4; possible D gene TRBD2, 7 bases. The V and J ends lost 1 base and 2 bases respectively, with 18 bases between them. CDR3 size: 18 residues. CDR1 is LGHNA and CDR2 is YNFKEQ in the germline V gene. The CDR3 here is CASSQVGRGSGTKNIQYF. The DNA for the CDR3 is TGTGCCAGCAGCCAAGTGGGGAGGGGGTCTGGGACCAAAAACATTCAGTACTTC.

This clone has a single count. The chain combines TRBV29-1 with TRBJ1-1; TRBD1 matches at 10 bases. CDR3 length: 12 amino acids. Germline V gene lookup returns CDR1 SQVTM and CDR2 ANQGSEA. J was trimmed by 10 bases and V by 5 bases; bases with no gene match: 7. The CDR3 loop is CSVPGTGAGAFF. The CDR3 nucleotides read TGCAGCGTTCCCGGGACAGGGGCTGGAGCTTTCTTT.

As for this clone: No conserved phenylalanine or tryptophan is present at the end of the CDR3, so a read error is the likely explanation. It is unclear where the CDR3 begins or ends on the DNA, so no DNA is shown, and the CDR3 is as TCRdb lists it. The chain employs TRBV6-7 and TRBJ2-4; TRBD2 is the table's D call and was not checked against the DNA. TRBV6-7 is reported as an ORF; its role is uncertain. The CDR3 adds up to 10 amino acids, both ends counted. CDR3 sequence: CASSVRGTEG.

V is TRBV7-9 and J is TRBJ1-1; TRBD1 is a possible D gene (6 bases). Trimming stripped 4 bases from V and 6 bases from J, with 9 bases between. This CDR3 is 12 amino acids long. Germline CDR1 is SEHNR and CDR2 is FQNEAQ (reference sequence). This chain's CDR3 is CASSSPGAEAFF. For the CDR3, the DNA is TGTGCCAGCAGCTCCCCAGGGGCTGAAGCTTTCTTT.